One T cell receptor beta chain is described in this entry. This entry belongs to a study of cytotoxic CD8 clonotypes in ibrutinib-treated CLL. The assay was immunoSEQ multiplex PCR, and TCRdb's table has in-frame clones only and misses some. The sample consists of some 310,000 clones, approximately 80% of them appearing once. The CDR3 consists of 16 residues. After removal of 5 bases from V and 3 bases from J, the junction contained 12 bases not matched to a gene. The V gene's germline CDR1 is SGHAT and CDR2 FQNNGV. Cryopreserved PBMCs supplied about 1.8 micrograms of genomic DNA for TCR beta libraries.

The clonotype comes from a human donor with chronic lymphocytic leukemia. The specimen was PBMCs, collected before ibrutinib treatment. The chain links TRBV11-2 to TRBJ1-2; 7 bases are a match to TRBD1. CDR3 region: CASSRSLTGEDYGYTF. The CDR3 nucleotides read TGTGCCAGCAGCCGGAGCCTAACAGGGGAGGACTATGGCTACACCTTC.